The entry below gives a single TCR beta chain sequence along with its context. What it binds is not known. This specimen belongs to a study of blood T cells in healthy people across ages. The study, taken as a whole, reports: The study found TCR beta diversity correlated strongly with naive T cell percentage.

The V end lost 0 bases, the J end lost 5 bases, and 14 bases lay between the germline ends. The germline CDR1 and CDR2 sequences are SGHRS and YFSETQ. The CDR3 covers 15 residues. The authors ran a second PCR of roughly 7 to 11 cycles using a sample-barcoded 5' primer and a J-beta primer mix. From the 5' RACE reads, TCRdb called clonotypes with MiXCR, one entry per CDR3 protein. The sample holds hundreds of thousands of distinct CDR3 sequences; less than 25% are singletons and the top ten take roughly 9.4%. These data were likewise used in another study, on T cells of mothers and their children. That investigation notes: The yield was over 8.5 million TCR beta CDR3 reads from each mother and a few million from each child. Related and unrelated pairs show similar shaping of TCR recombination output by thymic selection.

The sample was blood. The rearrangement uses TRBV5-1 and TRBJ2-5, with a tentative D call TRBD2 (7 bases). The TCR comes from a boy aged 5-17 years in good health. As DNA, the CDR3 is TGCGCCAGCAGCTTGGGACAGGCCGGGGGGGAGACCCAGTACTTC. This encodes CASSLGQAGGETQYF.